The clone carrying this T cell receptor (beta chain) was seen only once. The data derive from a study of blood T cell repertoires in COVID-19. Study summary: Among Cohort 3 donors, those recovered had two negative PCRs, clearance, or symptom resolution.

Sequencing used immunoSEQ multiplex PCR; TCRdb keeps in-frame clones, though not all of them. The sample shows hundreds of thousands of clones, 70% to 90% of them seen only once. Sequencing input: PBMCs or T cells enriched from blood (not recorded which). The clonotype originates from a woman aged 50 to 60 in a cohort exposed to, infected with or recovered from COVID-19 (not recorded which).

CDR3: CASRPGNHRAGTMSNQPQHF. The CDR3 DNA is TGTGCAAGTCGCCCAGGAAATCACAGGGCTGGGACTATGAGCAATCAGCCCCAGCATTTT. V usage is TRBV12-2 and J usage is TRBJ1-5. TRBV12-2 has pseudogene status. The CDR3 runs to 20 residues.